These 14 T cell receptor beta chains share one sample of origin, sequenced in a study of blood T cell repertoires in COVID-19. Data came from immunoSEQ multiplex PCR; TCRdb stores just in-frame clones and leaves some out. The sample has around 300,000 clones, 90% seen once. Sequencing was performed on peripheral blood. The origin of the receptors is a woman in her thirties or forties with COVID-19, enrolled during active disease.

CDR3 in amino acids: CASSPRTQNTEAFF. CDR3 DNA: TGTGCCAGCAGCCCCCGCACTCAGAACACTGAAGCTTTCTTT. The chain recombines TRBV7-9 with TRBJ1-1, with D uncertain. The CDR3 consists of 14 residues. V was trimmed by 5 bases and J by 1 base, leaving 11 bases between them. Germline V CDR1 and CDR2: SEHNR, FQNEAQ (reference sequence).

The rearrangement uses TRBV3-1 (or the pseudogene TRBV3-2) and TRBJ1-4; D unresolved. The V gene lost 8 bases and the J gene lost 5 bases, with 21 bases spanning the gap. There are 16 residues in the CDR3. CDR1 is LGHDT and CDR2 is YNNKEL in the germline V gene (reference sequence). The CDR3, as DNA: TGTGCCAGCCGACCAGGAGGAGAGGATACGAATGAAAAACTGTTTTTT. This sequence encodes CASRPGGEDTNEKLFF.

V gene TRBV7-9 combines with J gene TRBJ1-5; tentative D call: TRBD1 (6 bases). V lost 4 bases and J 9 bases, leaving 13 bases between the germline ends. The CDR3 extends over 13 amino acids. Looked up from germline, CDR1 is SEHNR and CDR2 is FQNEAQ (reference sequence). The CDR3 coding sequence is TGTGCCAGCAGCTGGGACACCGATGGGCCCCAGCATTTT. It encodes CASSWDTDGPQHF.

The J gene is TRBJ2-7, the V gene TRBV27; D is possibly TRBD1 (6 bases). This CDR3 comprises 13 residues. Germline values: CDR1 MNHEY, CDR2 SMNVEV (reference sequence). V lost 4 bases and J lost 1, with 8 bases in between. For the CDR3, the DNA is TGTGCCAGCAGTTCAACAGGGTCCTACGAGCAGTACTTC. Amino acids: CASSSTGSYEQYF.

The chain links TRBV7-9 to TRBJ2-6; a weak D match, TRBD1 (5 bases). Trimming took off 5 bases at V and 0 bases at J, with 17 bases between the two ends. The length of the CDR3 is 18 residues. Per the germline V gene, CDR1 is SEHNR and CDR2 is FQNEAQ (reference sequence). CDR3 nucleotides: TGTGCCAGCAGCCGAGATAAAAGACAGCACTCTGGGGCCAACGTCCTGACTTTC. Protein: CASSRDKRQHSGANVLTF. The full variable domain, completed using reference TRBV7-9 and TRBJ2-6, is DTGVSQNPRHKITKRGQNVTFRCDPISEHNRLYWYRQTLGQGPEFLTYFQNEAQLEKSRLLSDRFSAERPKGSFSTLEIQRTEQGDSAMYLCASSRDKRQHSGANVLTFGAGSRLTVL.

This chain links TRBV29-1 with TRBJ2-3; 11 nucleotides line up with TRBD2. V was pared by 3 bases and J by 3 bases, with 11 bases of the junction left unmatched. The CDR3 is made up of 17 amino acids. Germline V gene data show CDR1 as SQVTM and CDR2 as ANQGSEA. The CDR3 coding sequence is TGCAGCGTTGAGGGCACCGTAGCGGGAGGGCCAACAGATACGCAGTATTTT. Translating gives CSVEGTVAGGPTDTQYF.

The rearrangement joins TRBV5-1 to TRBJ1-6; tentatively, D is TRBD1 (5 bases). The V gene's germline CDR1 is SGHRS and CDR2 YFSETQ. This CDR3 has 18 residues. V dropped 5 bases and J dropped 0 bases, with 18 bases sitting between them. The CDR3 reads CASSLSQPGSSYNSPLHF. CDR3 nucleotide sequence: TGCGCCAGCAGTTTGAGTCAGCCAGGGTCCTCCTATAATTCACCCCTCCACTTT. The full variable domain, in which reference TRBV5-1 and TRBJ1-6 provide the parts outside the CDR3, is KAGVTQTPRYLIKTRGQQVTLSCSPISGHRSVSWYQQTPGQGLQFLFEYFSETQRNKGNFPGRFSGRQFSNSRSEMNVSTLELGDSALYLCASSLSQPGSSYNSPLHFGNGTRLTVT.

The J gene is TRBJ1-5, the V gene TRBV10-3; tentatively, D is TRBD1 (5 bases). This CDR3 comprises 15 residues. Germline CDR1 ENHRY, CDR2 SYGVKD. Deletions cut 6 bases from V and 1 base from J, with 13 bases between. CDR3 nucleotide sequence: TGTGCCATCAGCACCGAGTGGGGCAGCAATCAGCCCCAGCATTTT. It encodes CAISTEWGSNQPQHF.

This clone appeared once. The V call is TRBV30, the J call TRBJ1-1; the D is unclear. CDR3 length: 10 residues. Trimming shortened V by 4 bases and J by 9 bases, and 9 bases separated the two germline ends. The germline V gene has CDR1 GTSNPN and CDR2 SVGIG (reference sequence). In nucleotides, the CDR3 is TGTGCCTGGATTGCGGCTAAAGCTTTCTTT. Translation gives CAWIAAKAFF.

The V call is TRBV5-6, the J call TRBJ2-4; D may be TRBD2 (5 bases). The germline V gene has CDR1 SGHDT and CDR2 YYEEEE. This CDR3 has 16 residues. The V end lost 1 base, the J end lost 5 bases, and 16 bases lay between the germline ends. CDR3 residues: CASSLKGVVLENIQYF. CDR3 DNA sequence: TGTGCCAGCAGCTTGAAGGGAGTAGTATTGGAAAACATTCAGTACTTC. Full variable domain (missing parts from reference TRBV5-6 and TRBJ2-4): DAGVTQSPTHLIKTRGQQVTLRCSPKSGHDTVSWYQQALGQGPQFIFQYYEEEERQRGNFPDRFSGHQFPNYSSELNVNALLLGDSALYLCASSLKGVVLENIQYFGAGTRLSVL.

This clone was counted a few times. The rearrangement links TRBV29-1 to TRBJ1-2; 12 nucleotides align to TRBD1. Germline V CDR1 and CDR2: SQVTM, ANQGSEA. The ends lost 7 bases at V and 4 bases at J; junction bases unmatched: 10. CDR3 size: 15 residues. CDR3 sequence reads: CSGRTGTGGGYGYTF. CDR3 nucleotide sequence: TGCAGCGGAAGAACCGGGACAGGGGGCGGCTATGGCTACACCTTC.

The chain combines TRBV5-1 with TRBJ2-5, with unresolved D. There are 13 residues in the CDR3. V lost 2 bases, J lost 0 bases, and 5 bases lay in between. Germline assignment: CDR1 SGHRS and CDR2 YFSETQ. The CDR3, as DNA: TGCGCCAGCAGCTTCGAGAACCAAGAGACCCAGTACTTC. Translated: CASSFENQETQYF.

The V and J genes are TRBV6-5 and TRBJ1-1; no definite D call. V shed 2 bases and J shed 4 bases, with 11 bases lying between them. The CDR3 covers 14 residues. Germline V CDR1 and CDR2: MNHEY, SVGAGI. The CDR3 is CASSYLGVRTEAFF. DNA of the CDR3: TGTGCCAGCAGTTACCTCGGGGTTCGCACTGAAGCTTTCTTT.

This clone was detected a few times. The chain couples TRBV4-3 to TRBJ2-1; 8 positions match TRBD2. V lost 4 bases and J lost 8; bases outside the gene matches: 16. Germline CDR1 LGHNA, CDR2 YSLEER. The CDR3 is 17 amino acids. The CDR3 region has the DNA TGCGCCAGCAGCCCCCCAAGGAGTCGGGGGGGCATGTATGAGCAGTTCTTC. It translates to CASSPPRSRGGMYEQFF.